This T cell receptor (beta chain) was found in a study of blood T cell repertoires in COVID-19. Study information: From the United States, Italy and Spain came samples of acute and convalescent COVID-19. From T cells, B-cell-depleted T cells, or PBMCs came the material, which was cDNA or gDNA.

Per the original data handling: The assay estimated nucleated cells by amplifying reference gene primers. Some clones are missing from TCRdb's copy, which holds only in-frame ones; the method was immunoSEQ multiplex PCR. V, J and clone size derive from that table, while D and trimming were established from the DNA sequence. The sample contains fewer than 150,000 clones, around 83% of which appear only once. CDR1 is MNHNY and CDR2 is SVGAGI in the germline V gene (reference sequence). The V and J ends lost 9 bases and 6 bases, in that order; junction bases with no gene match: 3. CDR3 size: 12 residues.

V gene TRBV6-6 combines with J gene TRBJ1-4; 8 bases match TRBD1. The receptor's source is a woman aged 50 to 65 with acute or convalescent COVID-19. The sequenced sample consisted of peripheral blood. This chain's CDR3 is CASKTGDEKLFF. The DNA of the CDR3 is TGTGCCAGTAAGACAGGGGATGAAAAACTGTTTTTT.